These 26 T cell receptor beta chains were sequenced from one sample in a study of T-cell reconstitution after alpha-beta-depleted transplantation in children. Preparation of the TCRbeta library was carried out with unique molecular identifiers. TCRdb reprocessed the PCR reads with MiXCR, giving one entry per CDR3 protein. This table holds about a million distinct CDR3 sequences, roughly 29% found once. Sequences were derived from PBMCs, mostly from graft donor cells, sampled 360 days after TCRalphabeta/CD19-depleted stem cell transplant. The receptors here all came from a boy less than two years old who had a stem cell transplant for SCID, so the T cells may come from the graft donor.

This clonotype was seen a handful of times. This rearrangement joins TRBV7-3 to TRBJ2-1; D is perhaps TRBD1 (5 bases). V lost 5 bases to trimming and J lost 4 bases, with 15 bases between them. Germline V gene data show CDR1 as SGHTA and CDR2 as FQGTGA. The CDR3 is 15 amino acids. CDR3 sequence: CASSLTQAIYNEQFF. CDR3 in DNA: TGTGCCAGCAGCCTGACACAGGCCATTTACAATGAGCAGTTCTTC.

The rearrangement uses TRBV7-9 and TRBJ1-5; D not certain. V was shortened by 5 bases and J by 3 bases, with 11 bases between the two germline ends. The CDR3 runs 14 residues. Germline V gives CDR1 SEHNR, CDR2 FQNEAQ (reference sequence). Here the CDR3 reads CASSIGGSNQPQHF. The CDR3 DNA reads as TGTGCCAGCAGCATAGGCGGGTCCAATCAGCCCCAGCATTTT.

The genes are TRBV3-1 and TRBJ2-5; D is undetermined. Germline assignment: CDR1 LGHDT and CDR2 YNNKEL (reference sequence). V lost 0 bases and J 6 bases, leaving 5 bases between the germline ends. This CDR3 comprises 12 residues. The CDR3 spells CASSQDSQTQYF. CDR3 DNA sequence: TGTGCCAGCAGCCAAGACTCACAGACCCAGTACTTC.

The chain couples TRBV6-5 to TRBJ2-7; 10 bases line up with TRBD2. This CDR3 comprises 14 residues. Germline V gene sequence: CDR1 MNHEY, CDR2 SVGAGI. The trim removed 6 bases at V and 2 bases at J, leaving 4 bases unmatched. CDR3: CASRYSGGTYEQYF. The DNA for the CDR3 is TGTGCCAGCAGGTATAGCGGGGGGACCTACGAGCAGTACTTC.

The CDR3 coding sequence is TGTGCCATCAGTACTACAGGGGCTAGGCAGCCCCAGCATTTT. It codes for CAISTTGARQPQHF. The genes are TRBV10-3 and TRBJ1-5, with 7 bases fitting TRBD1. CDR3 length equals 14 residues. CDR1 ENHRY and CDR2 SYGVKD come from the germline V gene. Trimming removed 5 bases from V and 7 bases from J; junction bases left unmatched: 8.

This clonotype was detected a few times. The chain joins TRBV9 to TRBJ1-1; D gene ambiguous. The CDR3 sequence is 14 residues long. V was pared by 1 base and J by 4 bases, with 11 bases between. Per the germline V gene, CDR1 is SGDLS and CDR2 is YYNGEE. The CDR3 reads CASSVRAGPTEAFF. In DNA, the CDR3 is TGTGCCAGCAGCGTAAGAGCAGGCCCCACTGAAGCTTTCTTT.

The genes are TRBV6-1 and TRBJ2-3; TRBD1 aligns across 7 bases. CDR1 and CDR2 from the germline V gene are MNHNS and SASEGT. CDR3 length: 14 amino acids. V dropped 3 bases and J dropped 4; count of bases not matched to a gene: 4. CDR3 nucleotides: TGTGCCAGCAGTGAGGGACAGAACCCAGATACGCAGTATTTT. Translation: CASSEGQNPDTQYF.

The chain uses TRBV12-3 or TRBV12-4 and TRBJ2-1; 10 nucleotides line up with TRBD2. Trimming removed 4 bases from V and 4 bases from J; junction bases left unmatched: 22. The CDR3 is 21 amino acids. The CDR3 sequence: CASSSNGDASPSGGLYNEQFF. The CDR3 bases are TGTGCCAGCAGTTCTAATGGGGACGCGAGTCCTAGCGGGGGTCTTTACAATGAGCAGTTCTTC.

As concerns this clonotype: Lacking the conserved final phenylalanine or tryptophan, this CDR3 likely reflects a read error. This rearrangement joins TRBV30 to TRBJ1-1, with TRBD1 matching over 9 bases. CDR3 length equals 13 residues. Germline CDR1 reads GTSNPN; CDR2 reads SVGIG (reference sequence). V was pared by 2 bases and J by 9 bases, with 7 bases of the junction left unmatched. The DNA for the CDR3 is TGTGCCTGGAGTTCTGGGACAGGGTCAAAAGCTTTCTAT. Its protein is CAWSSGTGSKAFY.

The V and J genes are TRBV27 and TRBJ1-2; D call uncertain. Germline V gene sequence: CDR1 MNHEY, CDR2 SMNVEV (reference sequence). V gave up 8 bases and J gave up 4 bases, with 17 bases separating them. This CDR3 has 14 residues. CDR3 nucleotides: TGTGCCAGCGCTCCTCTAGGACGGAGCTATGGCTACACCTTC. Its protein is CASAPLGRSYGYTF.

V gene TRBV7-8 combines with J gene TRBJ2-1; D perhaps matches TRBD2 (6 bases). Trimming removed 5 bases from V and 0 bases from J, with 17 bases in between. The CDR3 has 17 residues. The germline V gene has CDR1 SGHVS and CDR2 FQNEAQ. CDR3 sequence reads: CASSLSGLPSSYNEQFF. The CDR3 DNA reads TGTGCCAGCAGCCTTAGCGGACTCCCGAGCTCCTACAATGAGCAGTTCTTC. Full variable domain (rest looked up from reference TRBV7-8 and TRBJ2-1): GAGVSQSPRYKVAKRGQDVALRCDPISGHVSLFWYQQALGQGPEFLTYFQNEAQLDKSGLPSDRFFAERPEGSVSTLKIQRTQQEDSAVYLCASSLSGLPSSYNEQFFGPGTRLTVL.

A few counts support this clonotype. CDR3 sequence: CSVRGHNEQFF. The CDR3 DNA is TGCAGCGTCAGAGGACACAATGAGCAGTTCTTC. The V call is TRBV29-1, the J call TRBJ2-1; no clear D gene. CDR1 and CDR2 (germline): SQVTM, ANQGSEA. This CDR3 is 11 amino acids long. The ends were cut back, 6 bases at V and 5 bases at J, with 8 bases in the middle.

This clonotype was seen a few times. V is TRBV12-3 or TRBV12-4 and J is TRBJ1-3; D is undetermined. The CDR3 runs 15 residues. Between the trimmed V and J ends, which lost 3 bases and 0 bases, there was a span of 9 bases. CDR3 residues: CASSFWSGSGNTIYF. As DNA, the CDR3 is TGTGCCAGCAGTTTCTGGTCCGGCTCTGGAAACACCATATATTTT.

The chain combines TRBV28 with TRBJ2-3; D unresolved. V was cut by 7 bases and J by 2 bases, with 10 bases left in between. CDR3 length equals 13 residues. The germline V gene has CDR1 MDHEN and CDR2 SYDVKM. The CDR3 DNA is TGTGCCAGCACCGACTCTCACACAGATACGCAGTATTTT. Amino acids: CASTDSHTDTQYF.

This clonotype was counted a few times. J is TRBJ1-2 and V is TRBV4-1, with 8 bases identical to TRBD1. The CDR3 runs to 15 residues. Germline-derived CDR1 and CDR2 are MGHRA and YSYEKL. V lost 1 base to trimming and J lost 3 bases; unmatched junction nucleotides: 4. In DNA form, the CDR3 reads TGCGCCAGCAGCCAAGGGACAGGGAATTACTATGGCTACACCTTC. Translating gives CASSQGTGNYYGYTF.

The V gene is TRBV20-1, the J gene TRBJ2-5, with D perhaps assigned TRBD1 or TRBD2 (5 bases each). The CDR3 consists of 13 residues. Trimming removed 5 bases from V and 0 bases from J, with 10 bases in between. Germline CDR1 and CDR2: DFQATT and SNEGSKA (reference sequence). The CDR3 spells CSAGDGYQETQYF. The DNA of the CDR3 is TGCAGTGCTGGGGACGGGTACCAAGAGACCCAGTACTTC.

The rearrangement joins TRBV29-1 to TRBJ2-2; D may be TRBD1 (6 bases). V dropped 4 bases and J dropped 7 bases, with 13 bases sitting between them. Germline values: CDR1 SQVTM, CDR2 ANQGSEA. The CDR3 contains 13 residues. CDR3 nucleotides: TGCAGCGTTGTGGTGGGGGCCGGCGGGGAGCTGTTTTTT. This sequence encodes CSVVVGAGGELFF.

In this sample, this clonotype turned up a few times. The CDR3 DNA reads TGTGCCAGCAGCCAGGATAGGTCAAAATCCTATGGCTACACCTTC. As protein: CASSQDRSKSYGYTF. The V call is TRBV12-3 or TRBV12-4, the J call TRBJ1-2; unclear D gene. The CDR3 totals 15 residues. Trimming cost V 6 bases and J 4 bases, with 18 bases left between them.

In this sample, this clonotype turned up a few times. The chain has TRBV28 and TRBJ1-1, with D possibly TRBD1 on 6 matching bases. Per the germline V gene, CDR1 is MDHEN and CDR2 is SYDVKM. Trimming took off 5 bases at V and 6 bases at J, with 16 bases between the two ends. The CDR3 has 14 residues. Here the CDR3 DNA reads TGTGCCAGCAGTGTCCCTCGACAGGACCCTGAAGCTTTCTTT. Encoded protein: CASSVPRQDPEAFF.

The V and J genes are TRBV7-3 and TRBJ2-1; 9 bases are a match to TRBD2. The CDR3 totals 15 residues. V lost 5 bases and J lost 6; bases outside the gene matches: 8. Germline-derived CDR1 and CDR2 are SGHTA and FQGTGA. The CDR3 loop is CASSQGGGDANEQFF. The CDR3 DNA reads TGTGCCAGCAGCCAGGGCGGGGGGGATGCCAATGAGCAGTTCTTC.

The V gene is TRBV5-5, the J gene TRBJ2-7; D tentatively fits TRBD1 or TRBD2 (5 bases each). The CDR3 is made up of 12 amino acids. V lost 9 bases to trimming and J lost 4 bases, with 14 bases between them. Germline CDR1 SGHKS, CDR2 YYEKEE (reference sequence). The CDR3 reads CATGRDLYEQYF. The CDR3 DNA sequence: TGTGCCACCGGACGGGACCTTTACGAGCAGTACTTC.

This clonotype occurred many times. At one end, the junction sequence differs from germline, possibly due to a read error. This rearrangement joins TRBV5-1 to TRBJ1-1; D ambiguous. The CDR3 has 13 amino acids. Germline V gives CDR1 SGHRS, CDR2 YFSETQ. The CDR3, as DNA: TGTGCCAGCAGTTTACTGGTGAACACTGAAGCTTTCTTT. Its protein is CASSLLVNTEAFF.

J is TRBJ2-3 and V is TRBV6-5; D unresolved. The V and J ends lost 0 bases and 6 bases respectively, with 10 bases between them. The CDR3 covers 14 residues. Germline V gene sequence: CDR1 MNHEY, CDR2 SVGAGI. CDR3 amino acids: CASSYSLLRDTQYF. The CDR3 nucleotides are TGTGCCAGCAGTTACTCGTTGCTCCGGGATACGCAGTATTTT.

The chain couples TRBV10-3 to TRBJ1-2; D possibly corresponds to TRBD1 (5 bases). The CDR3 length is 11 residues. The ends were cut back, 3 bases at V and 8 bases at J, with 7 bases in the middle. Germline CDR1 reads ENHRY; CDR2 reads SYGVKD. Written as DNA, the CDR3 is TGTGCCATCAGTGAAAGGGGCGGCTACACCTTC. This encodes CAISERGGYTF.

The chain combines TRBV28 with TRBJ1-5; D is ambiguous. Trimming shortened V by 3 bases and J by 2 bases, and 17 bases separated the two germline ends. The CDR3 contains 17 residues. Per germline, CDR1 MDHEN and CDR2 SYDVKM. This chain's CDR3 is CASSFREGVVGNQPQHF. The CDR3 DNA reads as TGTGCCAGCAGTTTTAGAGAGGGTGTCGTTGGCAATCAGCCCCAGCATTTT.

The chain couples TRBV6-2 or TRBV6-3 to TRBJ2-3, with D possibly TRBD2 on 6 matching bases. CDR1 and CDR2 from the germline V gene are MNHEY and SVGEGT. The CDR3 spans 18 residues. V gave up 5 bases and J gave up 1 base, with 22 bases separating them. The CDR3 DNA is TGTGCCAGCAGTCCACTCCCCAGGAGGGCCCGGGGCACAGATACGCAGTATTTT. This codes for CASSPLPRRARGTDTQYF.